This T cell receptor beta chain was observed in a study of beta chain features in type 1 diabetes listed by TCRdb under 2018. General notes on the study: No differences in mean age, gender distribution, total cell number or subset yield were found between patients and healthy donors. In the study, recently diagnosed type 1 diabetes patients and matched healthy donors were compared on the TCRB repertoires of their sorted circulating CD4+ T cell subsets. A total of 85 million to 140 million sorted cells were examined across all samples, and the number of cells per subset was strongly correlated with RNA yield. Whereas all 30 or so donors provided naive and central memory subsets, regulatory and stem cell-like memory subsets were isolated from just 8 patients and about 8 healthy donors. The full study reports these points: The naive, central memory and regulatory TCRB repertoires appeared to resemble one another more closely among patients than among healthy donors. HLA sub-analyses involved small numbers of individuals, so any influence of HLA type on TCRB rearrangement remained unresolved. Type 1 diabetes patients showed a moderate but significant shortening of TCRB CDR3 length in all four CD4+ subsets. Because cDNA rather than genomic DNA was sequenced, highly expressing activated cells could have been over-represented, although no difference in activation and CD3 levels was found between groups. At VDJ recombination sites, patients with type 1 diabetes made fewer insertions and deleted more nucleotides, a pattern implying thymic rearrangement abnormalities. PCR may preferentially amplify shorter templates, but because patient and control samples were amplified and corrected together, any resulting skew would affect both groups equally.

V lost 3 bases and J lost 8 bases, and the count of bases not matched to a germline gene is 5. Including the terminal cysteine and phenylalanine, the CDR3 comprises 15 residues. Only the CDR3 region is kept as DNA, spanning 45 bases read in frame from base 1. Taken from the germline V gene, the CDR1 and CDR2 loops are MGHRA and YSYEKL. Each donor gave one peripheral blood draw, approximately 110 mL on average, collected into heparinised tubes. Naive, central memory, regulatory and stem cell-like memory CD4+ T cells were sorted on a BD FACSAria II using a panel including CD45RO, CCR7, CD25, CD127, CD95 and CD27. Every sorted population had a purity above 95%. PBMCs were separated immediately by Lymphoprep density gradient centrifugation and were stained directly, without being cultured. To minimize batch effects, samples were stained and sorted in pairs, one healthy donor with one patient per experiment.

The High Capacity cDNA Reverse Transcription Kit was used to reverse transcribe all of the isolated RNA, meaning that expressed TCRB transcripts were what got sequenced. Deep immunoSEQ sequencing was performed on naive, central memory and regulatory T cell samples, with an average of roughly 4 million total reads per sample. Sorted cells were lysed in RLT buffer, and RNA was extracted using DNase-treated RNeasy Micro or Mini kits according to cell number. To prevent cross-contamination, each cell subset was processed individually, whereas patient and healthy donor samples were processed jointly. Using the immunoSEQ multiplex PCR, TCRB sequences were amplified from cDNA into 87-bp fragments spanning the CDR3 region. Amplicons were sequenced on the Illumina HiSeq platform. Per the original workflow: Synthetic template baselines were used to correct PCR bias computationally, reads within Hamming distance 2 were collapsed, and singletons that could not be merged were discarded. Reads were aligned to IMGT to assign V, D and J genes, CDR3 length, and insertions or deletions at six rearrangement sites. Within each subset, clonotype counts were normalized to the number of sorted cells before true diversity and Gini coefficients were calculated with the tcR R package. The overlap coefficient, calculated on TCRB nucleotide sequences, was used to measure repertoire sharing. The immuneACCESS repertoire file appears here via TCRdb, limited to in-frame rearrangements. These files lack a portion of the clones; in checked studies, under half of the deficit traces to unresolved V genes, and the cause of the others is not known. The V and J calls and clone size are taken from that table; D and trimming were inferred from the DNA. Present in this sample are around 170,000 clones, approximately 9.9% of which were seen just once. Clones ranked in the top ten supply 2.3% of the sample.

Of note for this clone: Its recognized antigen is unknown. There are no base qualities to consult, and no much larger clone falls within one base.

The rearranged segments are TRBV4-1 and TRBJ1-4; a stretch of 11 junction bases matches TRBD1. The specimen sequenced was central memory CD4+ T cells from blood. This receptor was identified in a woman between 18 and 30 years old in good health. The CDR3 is CASSHPDRGQEKLFF. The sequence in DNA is TGCGCCAGCAGCCATCCGGACAGGGGGCAGGAAAAACTGTTTTTT.